The sequence of this T cell receptor beta chain was determined in a study of cytomegalovirus exposure and HLA in healthy donors. Study in general: One earlier analysis, a look at about 179 million T cells, found 117 million unique TCR beta sequences. Notes on the study in general: Most CMV-associated TCR beta chains were later found to appear HLA-restricted.

The CDR3 loop spans 17 amino acids. For this clone: Its antigen is undetermined.

The PCR contained 60 Vbeta and 13 Jbeta primers. The repertoire was sequenced with immunoSEQ multiplex PCR; TCRdb's copy has only in-frame clones and lacks some. The profile shows some 170,000 clones, around 80% of them singletons. The chain couples TRBV21-1 to TRBJ2-5; the tabulated D call, TRBD2, remains unverified against the DNA. TRBV21-1 is labeled a pseudogene. Sequencing was performed on PBMCs. The sequence derives from a woman in her twenties or thirties in good health and CMV-seropositive. The CDR3 reads CASSHRRRASYQETQYF. The DNA of the CDR3 is TGTGCCAGCAGCCACAGGAGGAGGGCCTCCTACCAAGAGACCCAGTACTTC.